This is a list of T cell receptor beta chains from one sample in a study of blood T cell repertoires in COVID-19. The protocol was immunoSEQ multiplex PCR, while the TCRdb copy is restricted to in-frame clones and leaves out a portion. The data contain about 190,000 clones, roughly 80% of them seen just once; the ten biggest clones take up 15% to 20%. The source material was peripheral blood. The receptors stem from a man in his 60s with active or convalescent COVID-19. CDR3s include the opening cysteine and the closing phenylalanine or tryptophan. Clone size is not always given. Where it is, it says once, few, many or a class for expanded clones.

13,TRBV25-1,-,CASRSRNTGELFF
15,TRBV7-2,-,CASSRQGAHTDTQYF
14,TRBV5-1,-,CASSLPTGDYEQYF
12,TRBV10-3,once,CAIGQGAHEQYF
14,TRBV6-2/TRBV6-3,-,CASSSYRGNSPLHF
17,TRBV7-8,-,CASSPRRLAPREETQYF
13,TRBV5-4,-,CASSGAGTDTQYF
13,TRBV28,-,CASSFIMERKILF
15,TRBV2,-,CASGSNGEVTGELFF
15,TRBV4-2,-,CASSDDRGLGTEAFF
14,TRBV7-3,-,CASSLNSGSDTQYF
12,TRBV5-4,-,CASSGGGSEQYF
18,TRBV28,few,CASQRPSRGGLRGEKLFF
15,TRBV6-5,-,CASSPDRGADQPQHF
14,TRBV2,-,CASKRTVDYNEQFF
19,TRBV6-4,few,CASSEVTSGRAYSYNEQFF
14,TRBV7-8,-,CASSSRQGQTEAFF
13,TRBV28,-,CASGLTEYYEQYF
13,TRBV28,-,CASSLGQGGEQYF
12,TRBV27,few,CASSFGSYGYTF
12,TRBV28,-,CASSLEVGEQYF
14,TRBV2,-,CASSVDSGENIQYF
16,TRBV3-1/TRBV3-2,-,CASSQVLTGRSGEQYF
14,TRBV6-2/TRBV6-3,-,CASSYSDRTDTQYF
14,TRBV2,-,CASSRLAGASEQFF
15,TRBV19,-,CASSVLAGGNEKLFF
14,TRBV7-2,-,CASSLKPPYGEQFF
14,TRBV18,-,CASSKGQGAYEQYF
17,TRBV7-3,-,CASSQAGGIYTAGELFF
15,TRBV28,-,CASSSPAGGGKTQYF
14,TRBV6-2/TRBV6-3,few,CASSLDGESTEAFF
13,TRBV30,-,CAFSGLAYNEQFF
13,TRBV7-2,-,CASSPDRVYGYTF
15,TRBV19,few,CASSIRVGATGELFF
15,TRBV27,few,CASSLTSGGNNEQFF
14,TRBV28,-,CAGARGGGESPLHF
15,TRBV5-4,once,CASSLAGGMYNEQFF
16,TRBV24-1,once,CATSDHRRTGGHEQYF
15,TRBV5-6,-,CASSLLGTGGNIQYF
14,TRBV27,-,CASSLVGNSYEQYF
13,TRBV19,few,CASSTEEDQPQHF
16,TRBV7-8,-,CASSFRPGSSYNEQFF
16,TRBV10-1,-,CASSEGAVKGNQPQHF
17,TRBV3-1/TRBV3-2,-,CASSSRSRLAGRNEQFF
18,TRBV24-1,-,CATSAGGQGMALNTEAFF
13,TRBV10-3,once,CAIGLAGEETQYF
15,TRBV19,-,CASSDPGGVVDGYTF
15,TRBV19,-,CATRTGQSHNSPLHF
15,TRBV6-5,-,CASSFADRAFYGYTF
16,TRBV9,-,CASSVAGAGSPYEQYF
14,TRBV9,-,CASSVGWGAYEQYF
14,TRBV19,-,CASSLTRDIVEQYF
17,TRBV7-2,-,CASSSGSGLRSTDTQYF
14,TRBV28,-,CASSRTGGGYEQYF